A selection of T cell receptor beta chains follows, all from one sample in a study of T cell responses to AZD1222 COVID-19 vaccine. Repertoires were generated with immunoSEQ multiplex PCR, while TCRdb's copy carries only in-frame clones and drops some. The sample includes 100,000 to 150,000 clones, roughly 85% of them seen just once. The sequenced sample was peripheral blood, obtained 28 days after the second AZD1222 dose. The receptors come from an adult who received the AZD1222 COVID-19 vaccine. The CDR3 runs from the conserved cysteine through the conserved F or W. The D gene is left open where the match is weak. Not every row has a clone size; where given, it reads once, few, many or a size class.

>NA|TRBJ1-2|TRBD1|TRBV2
TGTGCCAGCAGTGAAGCGCCAGGGAAGGGGGCGGGTGGCTACACCTTC
CASSEAPGKGAGGYTF
>NA|TRBJ1-1|TRBD1|TRBV7-3
TGTGCCAGCACCCGAGACAGGGGGGTCACTGAAGCTTTCTTT
CASTRDRGVTEAFF
>NA|TRBJ2-1|TRBD1|TRBV10-3
TGTGCCATCAGTCCACGGGACAGGGCGAATGAGCAGTTCTTC
CAISPRDRANEQFF
>NA|TRBJ1-3|NA|TRBV5-6
TGTGCCAGCAGCCCCTTCGGGCCGAACTCTGGAAACACCATATATTTT
CASSPFGPNSGNTIYF
>NA|TRBJ2-7|TRBD1|TRBV6-1
TGTGCCAGCCAGACAGGGACAAGCTTCGAGCAGTACTTC
CASQTGTSFEQYF
>NA|TRBJ2-7|NA|TRBV2
TGTGCCAGCTGTTTCGGTAGCCTATCCTACGAGCAGTACTTC
CASCFGSLSYEQYF
>NA|TRBJ1-1|TRBD1|TRBV6-2/TRBV6-3
TGTGCCAGCAGTGAGCTGAGGACAGGGGCCCTGAACACTGAAGCTTTCTTT
CASSELRTGALNTEAFF
>NA|TRBJ2-1|TRBD1|TRBV5-1
TGCGCCAGCAGCTTGATACCGGGACAGGGTTACAATGAGCAGTTCTTC
CASSLIPGQGYNEQFF
>NA|TRBJ1-4|NA|TRBV7-2
TGTGCCAGCAGCCAAGGGGGGGCGCCCAATGAAAAACTGTTTTTT
CASSQGGAPNEKLFF
>NA|TRBJ1-5|TRBD1|TRBV7-3
TGTGCCAGCAGCCCCAGGGGGGGTCAGCCCCAGCATTTT
CASSPRGGQPQHF
>NA|TRBJ2-5|NA|TRBV5-4
TGTGCCAGCACCTCGGGGGCCCTCCAAGAGACCCAGTACTTC
CASTSGALQETQYF
>once|TRBJ1-1|NA|TRBV12-3/TRBV12-4
TGTGCCAGCAGTTTGATCAGAAACACTGAAGCTTTCTTT
CASSLIRNTEAFF
>NA|TRBJ2-5|NA|TRBV3-1/TRBV3-2
TGTGCCAGCAGCCAAGTTCTGGGACCCCAAGAGACCCAGTACTTC
CASSQVLGPQETQYF
>NA|TRBJ1-5|NA|TRBV21-1
TGTGCCAGCAGCAGAAACAGCGTCAATCAGCCCCAGCATTTT
CASSRNSVNQPQHF
>NA|TRBJ1-1|NA|TRBV6-1
TGTGCCAGCAGTGAAGGCCTGAACACTGAAGCTTTCTTT
CASSEGLNTEAFF
>NA|TRBJ1-3|NA|TRBV5-1
TGCGCCAGCAGCTTGGAGGGCAGTCCTGGAAACACCATATATTTT
CASSLEGSPGNTIYF
>NA|TRBJ1-6|NA|TRBV10-3
TGTGCCATCAGTGAGTCCCAGACGACACCCCTCCACTTT
CAISESQTTPLHF